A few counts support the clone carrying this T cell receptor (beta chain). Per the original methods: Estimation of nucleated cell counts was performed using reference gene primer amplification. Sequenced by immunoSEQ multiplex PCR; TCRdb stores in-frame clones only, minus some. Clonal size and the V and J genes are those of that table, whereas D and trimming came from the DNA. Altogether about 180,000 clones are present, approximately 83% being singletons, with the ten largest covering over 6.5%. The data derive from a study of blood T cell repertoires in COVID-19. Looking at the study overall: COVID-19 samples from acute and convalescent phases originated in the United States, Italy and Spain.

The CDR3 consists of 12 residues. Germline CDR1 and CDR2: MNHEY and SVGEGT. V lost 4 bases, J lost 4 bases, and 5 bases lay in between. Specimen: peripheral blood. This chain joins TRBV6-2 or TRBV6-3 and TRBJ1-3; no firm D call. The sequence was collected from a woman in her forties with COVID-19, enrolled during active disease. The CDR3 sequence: CASSFKGNTIYF. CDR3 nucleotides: TGTGCCAGCAGTTTTAAAGGAAACACCATATATTTT.